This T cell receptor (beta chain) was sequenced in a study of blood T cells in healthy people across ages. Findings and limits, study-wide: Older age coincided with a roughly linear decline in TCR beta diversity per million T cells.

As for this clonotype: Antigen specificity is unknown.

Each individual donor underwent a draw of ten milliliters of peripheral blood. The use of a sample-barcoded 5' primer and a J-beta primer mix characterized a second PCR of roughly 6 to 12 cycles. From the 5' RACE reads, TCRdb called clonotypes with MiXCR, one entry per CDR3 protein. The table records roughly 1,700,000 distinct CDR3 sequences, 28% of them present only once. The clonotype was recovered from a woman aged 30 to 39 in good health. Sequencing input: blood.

The CDR3 bases are TGTGCCAGCAGCTATACAGCGGATACGCAGTATTTT. This sequence encodes CASSYTADTQYF. This sequence joins TRBV7-9 and TRBJ2-3; D call uncertain. V lost 4 bases and J lost 6, with 8 bases in between. The germline V gene has CDR1 SEHNR and CDR2 FQNEAQ (reference sequence). This CDR3 comprises 12 residues.